This record covers a single TCR beta chain. The antigen is undetermined. Unmatched junction bases numbered 3, after V lost 3 bases and J lost 7 bases. Germline CDR1 reads SEHNR; CDR2 reads FQNEAQ (reference sequence). CDR3 size: 14 residues. The sample's treatment: some 19 received Ad26.COV2.S at low or high dose, single or two shots; 5 received placebo; per-sample allocation not given. Collection of samples fell on day 63 after the first vaccine or placebo injection. An adult donor aged 18-55 years was enrolled in Boston. Repertoires were generated with immunoSEQ multiplex PCR, while TCRdb's copy carries only in-frame clones and drops some. The table shows about 680,000 clones, with around 89% occurring only once. This entry belongs to a study of Ad26.COV2.S vaccination and SARS-CoV-2 variants. Across the study: Intramuscularly, Ad26.COV2.S was given either once or twice, 56 days apart. Study-wide results and caveats: Vaccinees and placebo recipients showed similar non-spike TCR breadth.

The sample was peripheral blood, taken in a trial of Ad26.COV2.S vaccine versus placebo. This TCR was sampled from a person between 18 and 60 years old who received the Ad26.COV2.S COVID-19 vaccine or a placebo. This rearrangement joins TRBV7-9 to TRBJ1-6, with 7 bases aligning to TRBD1. CDR3 loop: CASSLSQGNSPLHF. CDR3 bases: TGTGCCAGCAGCTTGTCACAGGGGAATTCACCCCTCCACTTT.